Following are 2 T cell receptor beta chains from one sample sequenced in a study of PD-1 blockade in mismatch repair-deficient tumors. Libraries were prepared by immunoSEQ multiplex PCR; TCRdb keeps only in-frame clonotypes and omits some of them. The sample comprises 70,000 to 90,000 clones, approximately 78% of which are singletons, and over 4.5% rests with the top ten. Sequenced material: peripheral blood, taken 44 weeks after starting pembrolizumab. Receptors originate from an adult with mismatch repair-deficient cancer.

The rearrangement uses TRBV6-1 and TRBJ1-5, with D uncertain. This CDR3 is built from 16 residues. Trimming removed 3 bases from V and 7 bases from J, with 19 bases in between. CDR1 MNHNS and CDR2 SASEGT come from the germline V gene. The CDR3 sequence: CASSDVGYLVAQPQHF. The DNA of the CDR3 is TGTGCCAGCAGTGATGTGGGATATTTAGTGGCCCAGCCCCAGCATTTT.

This CDR3 is CASSPAGLAGETQYF. As DNA, the CDR3 is TGCGCCAGCAGCCCGGCCGGACTAGCTGGAGAGACCCAGTACTTC. J is TRBJ2-5 and V is TRBV4-1, with 8 bases aligning to TRBD2. This CDR3 has 15 residues. Germline lookup yields CDR1 MGHRA and CDR2 YSYEKL. The trim removed 4 bases at V and 4 bases at J, leaving 8 bases unmatched.